The rows below give T cell receptor beta chains drawn from one sample of a study of tumor-infiltrating lymphocytes in primary liver carcinoma. TCRdb recomputed calls from the multiplex PCR reads with MiXCR, one row per CDR3 protein. The sample has approximately 110,000 distinct CDR3 sequences, around 62% seen once. Specimen: liver tumor tissue from sampling region 1. Receptors originate from a woman aged 60-75 years with primary liver carcinoma and hepatitis B virus infection. Both conserved end residues are part of each CDR3. Each record gives: J gene, clone size, V gene, D gene, CDR3 protein, CDR3 DNA. The D gene is left open where the match is weak. Size is omitted from some rows. Given values are once, few, many or a class for expanded clones.

TRBJ2-7 | once | TRBV11-2 | TRBD2 | CANSLAGQPSYEQYF | TGTGCCAACAGCTTAGCGGGGCAACCCTCCTACGAGCAGTACTTC
TRBJ2-3 | many | TRBV11-2 | - | CASSPGPRTDTQYF | TGTGCCAGCAGCCCGGGACCCCGCACAGATACGCAGTATTTT
TRBJ2-7 | - | TRBV28 | TRBD1 | CASSSPGTGSYEQYF | TGTGCCAGCAGTTCCCCCGGGACAGGGTCCTACGAGCAGTACTTC
TRBJ2-7 | - | TRBV29-1 | - | CSAILTRVFIHEQYF | TGCAGCGCGATACTAACAAGGGTTTTTATCCACGAGCAGTACTTC
TRBJ2-1 | - | TRBV30 | TRBD2 | CAWSPGSGIVYNEQFF | TGTGCCTGGAGTCCAGGAAGCGGGATTGTTTACAATGAGCAGTTCTTC
TRBJ1-2 | many | TRBV12-3/TRBV12-4 | - | CASSSRAVLVSHGYTF | TGTGCCAGCAGTTCGAGAGCAGTCCTCGTTTCTCATGGCTACACCTTC
TRBJ1-3 | many | TRBV12-3/TRBV12-4 | TRBD1 | CASSKGQHSGNTIYF | TGTGCCAGCAGTAAGGGACAGCACTCTGGAAACACCATATATTTT
TRBJ2-3 | few | TRBV28 | TRBD2 | CASSTRLAGRTDTQYF | TGTGCCAGCAGTACACGACTAGCGGGACGCACAGATACGCAGTATTTT
TRBJ2-3 | few | TRBV5-6 | - | CASSLWGASDTQYF | TGTGCCAGCAGCCTGTGGGGGGCCTCAGATACGCAGTATTTT
TRBJ2-1 | - | TRBV11-3 | TRBD2 | CANSQASGSNNEQFF | TGTGCCAACAGCCAGGCTAGCGGGAGTAATAATGAGCAGTTCTTC
TRBJ2-5 | many | TRBV5-5 | TRBD1 | CASSGTGQAQYF | TGTGCCAGCTCCGGGACAGGACAGGCCCAGTACTTC
TRBJ2-5 | - | TRBV30 | - | CAWGLGETQYF | TGTGCCTGGGGACTGGGGGAGACCCAGTACTTC
TRBJ2-5 | - | TRBV2 | TRBD2 | CASRPLEAGGPPETQYF | TGTGCCAGCAGACCCTTAGAGGCGGGAGGGCCGCCCGAGACCCAGTACTTC
TRBJ2-1 | once | TRBV11-2 | - | CASSLTAGTDGYNEQFF | TGTGCCAGTAGCTTAACCGCGGGGACTGACGGCTACAATGAGCAGTTCTTC
TRBJ2-5 | - | TRBV11-2 | - | CAISSITAVETQYF | TGTGCCATCAGCTCAATAACAGCGGTCGAGACCCAGTACTTC
TRBJ1-1 | few | TRBV10-2 | - | CASRECQTNTEAFF | TGCGCCAGCAGAGAGTGTCAGACGAACACTGAAGCCTTCTTT
TRBJ1-1 | - | TRBV6-1 | - | CANSEAGFYMNTEAFF | TGTGCCAACAGTGAAGCTGGGTTTTATATGAACACTGAAGCTTTCTTC
TRBJ2-5 | - | TRBV15 | TRBD1 | CATSRLTGGVKMGETQYF | TGTGCCACCAGCAGACTTACAGGGGGCGTCAAAATGGGAGAGACCCAGTACTTC
TRBJ2-4 | many | TRBV4-1 | TRBD1 | CASSRRTGPSNIQYF | TGCGCCAGCAGCCGTCGGACAGGGCCCTCTAACATTCAGTACTTC
TRBJ2-3 | - | TRBV11-1 | - | CASILGQSADTRYF | TGTGCCAGCATCTTAGGGCAGAGCGCAGATACGCGGTATTTT
TRBJ2-3 | - | TRBV29-1 | - | CSVYTDTQYF | TGCAGCGTCTATACAGATACGCAGTATTTT
TRBJ2-7 | - | TRBV29-1 | - | CSFEILEEQYF | TGCAGCTTTGAAATTCTGGAAGAGCAGTACTTC
TRBJ2-3 | many | TRBV4-1 | TRBD2 | CASSRRTSGSVNTQYF | TGCGCCAGCAGCCGGAGGACTAGCGGGAGTGTCAATACGCAGTATTTT
TRBJ1-2 | - | TRBV11-3 | TRBD1 | CDSSARQGMFGYTF | TGTGACAGCAGCGCCCGACAGGGGATGTTTGGCTACACCTTC
TRBJ2-1 | once | TRBV5-1 | - | CARSLEFLGQEQFF | TGCGCCAGGAGCTTGGAATTTTTAGGTCAGGAGCAGTTCTTC
TRBJ2-1 | once | TRBV6-5 | TRBD2 | CATSSTTSGRHEQLF | TGTGCCACCAGTTCTACGACTAGCGGGAGACATGAGCAGCTCTTC
TRBJ2-5 | - | TRBV10-2 | TRBD1 | CASSDPGQRKGTQYF | TGCGCCAGTAGTGATCCGGGACAGAGAAAAGGGACCCAGTACTTC
TRBJ1-2 | - | TRBV12-3/TRBV12-4 | - | CASSLDTAQRFECYTF | TGTGCCAGCAGTTTAGACACAGCTCAGCGGTTTGAGTGCTACACCTTC
TRBJ1-6 | - | TRBV2 | - | CASSEWGENSPLHF | TGTGCCAGCAGTGAATGGGGGGAGAATTCACCCCTCCACTTT
TRBJ2-7 | - | TRBV28 | - | CASSLSGGLSYEQYF | TGTGCCAGCAGTTTATCGGGGGGCCTGTCCTACGAGCAGTACTTC
TRBJ2-6 | - | TRBV14 | - | CASNQREIRQDLSGANVLTF | TGCGCCAGCAACCAACGGGAAATCCGACAGGACCTATCTGGGGCCAACGTCCTGACTTTC
TRBJ2-5 | many | TRBV14 | TRBD1 | CASSQDGTGTQTQYF | TGTGCCAGCAGCCAAGATGGGACAGGGACGCAGACCCAGTACTTC
TRBJ2-1 | many | TRBV12-3/TRBV12-4 | - | CASSGAGYEQFF | TGTGCCAGCAGTGGGGCGGGGTATGAGCAGTTCTTC
TRBJ1-1 | - | TRBV11-2 | - | CASIFMGRKNSEAFF | TGTGCCAGCATCTTTATGGGCAGAAAGAACTCTGAAGCTTTCTTT
TRBJ2-3 | many | TRBV4-1 | - | CASSPRDGASTDTQYF | TGCGCCAGCAGCCCCCGGGACGGAGCTAGCACAGATACGCAGTATTTT
TRBJ1-2 | - | TRBV14 | TRBD1 | CASSQRGRQGGYGYTF | TGTGCCAGCAGCCAGAGGGGCCGACAGGGCGGCTATGGCTACACCTTC
TRBJ1-1 | - | TRBV9 | - | CARSVDSKNTEAFF | TGTGCCAGGAGCGTAGACAGTAAGAACACTGAAGCTTTCTTT
TRBJ2-5 | - | TRBV6-6 | - | CASSQGTRGTVETQYF | TGTGCCAGCAGCCAGGGCACAAGGGGCACGGTAGAGACCCAGTACTTC
TRBJ2-1 | - | TRBV11-2 | - | CASSLERGSRNEQSF | TGTGCCAGCAGCTTAGAAAGGGGGTCAAGGAATGAGCAGTCCTTC
TRBJ1-2 | few | TRBV30 | - | CAWKLYGYSGYTF | TGTGCCTGGAAATTATACGGCTATAGTGGCTACACCTTC
TRBJ2-7 | - | TRBV4-2 | TRBD2 | CASRTSGGEQYF | TGTGCCAGCCGGACTAGCGGGGGAGAGCAGTACTTT
TRBJ1-1 | - | TRBV11-2 | - | CASSLDPSANIEAFF | TGTGCCAGCAGCTTAGATCCGTCGGCGAACATTGAAGCTTTCTTT
TRBJ2-5 | many | TRBV29-1 | - | CSVPTGSLGETQYF | TGCAGCGTACCCACAGGGTCGCTCGGGGAGACCCAGTACTTC
TRBJ2-5 | - | TRBV11-2 | - | CASSLSETRYF | TGTGCCAGTAGCTTAAGTGAGACCCGGTACTTC
TRBJ1-3 | once | TRBV4-1 | - | CASGQTRGSTIYF | TGCGCCAGCGGCCAAACTCGGGGAAGCACCATATATTTT
TRBJ1-2 | - | TRBV6-1 | - | CASSWVGGGYGYTF | TGTGCCAGCAGTTGGGTGGGAGGGGGCTATGGCTACACCTTC
TRBJ1-1 | many | TRBV5-6 | - | CASSLGWGPGTEAFF | TGTGCCAGCAGCTTGGGGTGGGGGCCGGGGACTGAAGCTTTCTTT
TRBJ1-6 | - | TRBV7-3 | TRBD1 | CASSLTPRGRGTPLHF | TGTGCCAGCAGCTTAACCCCCAGGGGGCGAGGAACACCCCTCCACTTT
TRBJ1-2 | - | TRBV6-6 | TRBD1 | CASMIGTDNNYGYTF | TGCGCCAGCATGATAGGGACAGATAATAACTATGGCTACACCTTC